These T cell receptor beta chains were read from a single sample in a study of glioma-infiltrating T cells after dendritic cell vaccination. The repertoire was sequenced with immunoSEQ multiplex PCR; TCRdb's copy has only in-frame clones and lacks some. The repertoire consists of 100,000 or so clones, with approximately 80% occurring once and the leading ten covering 5.4%. The sequencing used blood, collected after dendritic cell vaccination. These receptors were taken from a human donor with glioblastoma. Each CDR3 is given with its conserved first and last residue. A D gene is named only where the DNA matches it firmly. Rows may omit the clone size; those that give it use once, few, many or a size class.

abundance	d_gene	v_gene	j_gene	CDR3aa	CDR3nt
.	TRBD2	TRBV28	TRBJ2-1	CASSSVAGGSSYNEQFF	TGTGCCAGCAGTTCAGTAGCGGGGGGGAGCTCCTACAATGAGCAGTTCTTC
.	TRBD1	TRBV20-1	TRBJ1-5	CSAGRTGPQHF	TGCAGTGCCGGAAGGACAGGGCCCCAGCATTTT
.	TRBD2	TRBV2	TRBJ2-5	CASSEAPPGGLVGTQYF	TGTGCCAGCAGTGAAGCGCCCCCGGGGGGGCTAGTCGGGACCCAGTACTTC
.	TRBD2	TRBV5-1	TRBJ2-3	CASSYKTSGTDTQYF	TGCGCCAGCAGCTACAAGACTAGCGGCACAGATACGCAGTATTTT
.	.	TRBV9	TRBJ2-5	CASSPWGEGRATQYF	TGTGCCAGCAGCCCCTGGGGGGAAGGACGGGCGACCCAGTACTTC
.	.	TRBV2	TRBJ1-5	CASKTGGQPQHF	TGTGCCAGCAAAACGGGAGGCCAGCCCCAGCATTTT
.	TRBD2	TRBV30	TRBJ2-1	CAWSSLATSGMDNEQFF	TGTGCCTGGAGTTCTCTCGCGACTAGCGGGATGGACAATGAGCAGTTCTTC
.	TRBD1	TRBV7-2	TRBJ1-2	CASRRPRQGDGYTF	TGTGCCAGCAGACGCCCTAGACAGGGCGATGGCTACACCTTC
.	TRBD2	TRBV2	TRBJ2-7	CASRRGAYEQYF	TGTGCCAGCAGGCGGGGGGCCTACGAGCAGTACTTC
.	.	TRBV28	TRBJ2-1	CASTPWADNEQFF	TGTGCCAGCACCCCTTGGGCAGACAATGAGCAGTTCTTC
.	TRBD2	TRBV28	TRBJ2-5	CASSSPSGAEETQYF	TGTGCCAGCAGTAGTCCCAGCGGGGCCGAAGAGACCCAGTACTTC
.	.	TRBV29-1	TRBJ2-1	CSVDRTVYNEQFF	TGCAGCGTTGACCGTACTGTATACAATGAGCAGTTCTTC
.	.	TRBV5-1	TRBJ2-5	CASSLALETQYF	TGCGCCAGCAGCTTGGCCCTGGAGACCCAGTACTTC
.	.	TRBV2	TRBJ1-5	CASSETSDQPQHF	TGTGCCAGCAGTGAAACAAGTGATCAGCCCCAGCATTTT
.	TRBD1	TRBV7-7	TRBJ1-1	CASSQRQGDEAFF	TGTGCTAGCAGCCAACGACAGGGGGATGAAGCTTTCTTT
few	.	TRBV28	TRBJ2-3	CASSPPSGLTDTQYF	TGTGCCAGCAGTCCACCGTCCGGTCTCACAGATACGCAGTATTTT
.	.	TRBV18	TRBJ2-2	CASSPRDGTGELFF	TGTGCCAGCTCACCCAGGGATGGCACCGGGGAGCTGTTTTTT
.	TRBD2	TRBV5-1	TRBJ2-5	CASSLGGLAGQETQYF	TGCGCCAGCAGCTTGGGGGGACTAGCGGGCCAAGAGACCCAGTACTTC
few	TRBD1	TRBV11-1	TRBJ1-6	CASSRSTGHNSPLHF	TGTGCCAGCAGCCGGTCGACAGGGCATAATTCACCCCTCCACTTT
.	.	TRBV7-2	TRBJ1-1	CASSLWNRDTEAFF	TGTGCCAGCAGCTTATGGAACAGGGATACTGAAGCTTTCTTT
.	TRBD1	TRBV5-4	TRBJ2-5	CASSSGTGVFETQYF	TGTGCCAGCAGCTCCGGGACAGGGGTCTTCGAGACCCAGTACTTC
.	.	TRBV28	TRBJ1-1	CASSPWGMRAEAFF	TGTGCCAGCTCGCCGTGGGGCATGCGAGCTGAAGCTTTCTTT
.	.	TRBV15	TRBJ1-2	CATSRDIGDGYTF	TGTGCCACCAGCAGAGATATAGGGGATGGCTACACCTTC
.	TRBD2	TRBV29-1	TRBJ2-3	CSEVRAGGGQYF	TGCAGCGAGGTCCGAGCGGGAGGAGGGCAGTATTTT
.	.	TRBV7-2	TRBJ1-1	CASSPTVNTEAFF	TGTGCCAGCAGCCCCACGGTGAACACTGAAGCTTTCTTT
.	.	TRBV2	TRBJ1-2	CASSEAERDNNGYTF	TGTGCCAGCAGTGAAGCTGAGAGGGACAATAATGGCTACACCTTC
.	.	TRBV9	TRBJ1-1	CASSVGGGGGTEAFF	TGTGCCAGCAGCGTAGGAGGAGGGGGAGGGACTGAAGCTTTCTTT
.	.	TRBV5-1	TRBJ1-3	CASSSQGIGNTIYF	TGCGCCAGCAGCTCTCAGGGCATTGGAAACACCATATATTTT
.	TRBD1	TRBV7-9	TRBJ1-1	CASSLGQGARQAFF	TGTGCCAGCAGCCTCGGACAGGGGGCGCGTCAAGCTTTCTTT